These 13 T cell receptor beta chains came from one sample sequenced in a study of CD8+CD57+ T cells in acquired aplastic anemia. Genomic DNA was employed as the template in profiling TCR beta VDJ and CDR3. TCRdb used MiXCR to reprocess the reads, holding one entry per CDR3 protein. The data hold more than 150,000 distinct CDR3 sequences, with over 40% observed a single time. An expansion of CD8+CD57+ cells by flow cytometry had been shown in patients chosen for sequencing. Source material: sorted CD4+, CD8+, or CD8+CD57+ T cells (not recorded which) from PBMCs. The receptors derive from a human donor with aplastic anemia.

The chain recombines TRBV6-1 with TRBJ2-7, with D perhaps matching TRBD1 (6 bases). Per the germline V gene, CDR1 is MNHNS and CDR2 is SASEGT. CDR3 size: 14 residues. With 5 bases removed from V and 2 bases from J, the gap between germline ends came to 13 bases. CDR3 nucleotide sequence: TGTGCCAGCAGTCCCATGACAGGCCCCTACGAGCAGTACTTC. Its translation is CASSPMTGPYEQYF.

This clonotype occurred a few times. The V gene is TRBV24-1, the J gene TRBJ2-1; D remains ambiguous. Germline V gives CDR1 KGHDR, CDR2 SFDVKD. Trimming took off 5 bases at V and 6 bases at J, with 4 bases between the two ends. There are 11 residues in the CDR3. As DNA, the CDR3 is TGTGCCACCAGTGTCAGCAATGAGCAGTTCTTC. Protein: CATSVSNEQFF.

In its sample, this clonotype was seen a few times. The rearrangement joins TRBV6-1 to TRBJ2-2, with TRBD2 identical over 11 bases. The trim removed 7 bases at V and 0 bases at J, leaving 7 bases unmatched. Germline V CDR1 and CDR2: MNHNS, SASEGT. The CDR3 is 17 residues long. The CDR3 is CASTNKGLAANTGELFF. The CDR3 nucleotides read TGTGCCAGCACCAACAAGGGACTAGCGGCGAACACCGGGGAGCTGTTTTTT.

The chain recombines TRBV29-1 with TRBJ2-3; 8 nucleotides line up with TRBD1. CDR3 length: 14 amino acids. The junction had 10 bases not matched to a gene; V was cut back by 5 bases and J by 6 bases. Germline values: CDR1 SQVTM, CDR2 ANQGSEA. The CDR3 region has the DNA TGCAGCGTTCGAAGGGACAGGCAAGCGGATACGCAGTATTTT. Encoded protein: CSVRRDRQADTQYF.

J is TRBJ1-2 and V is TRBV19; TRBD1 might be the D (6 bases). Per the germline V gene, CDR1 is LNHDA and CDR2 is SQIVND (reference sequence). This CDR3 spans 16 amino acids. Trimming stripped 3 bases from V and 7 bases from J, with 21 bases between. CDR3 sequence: CASSMGDTGKLAGYTF. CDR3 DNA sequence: TGTGCCAGTAGTATGGGGGATACAGGGAAGCTGGCTGGCTACACCTTC.

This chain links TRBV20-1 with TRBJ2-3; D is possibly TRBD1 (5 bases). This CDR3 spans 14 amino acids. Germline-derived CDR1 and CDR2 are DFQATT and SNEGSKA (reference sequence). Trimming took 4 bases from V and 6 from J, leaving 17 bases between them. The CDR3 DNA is TGCAGTGCTAAGGCAGGGTACACTTTGGATACGCAGTATTTT. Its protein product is CSAKAGYTLDTQYF.

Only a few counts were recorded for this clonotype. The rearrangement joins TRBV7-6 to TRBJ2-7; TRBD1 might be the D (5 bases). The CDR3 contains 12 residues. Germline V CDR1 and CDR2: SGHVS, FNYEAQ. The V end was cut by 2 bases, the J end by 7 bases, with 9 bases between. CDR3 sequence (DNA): TGTGCCAGCAGCTTAAAGTCAGGGGAGCAGTACTTC. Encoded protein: CASSLKSGEQYF.

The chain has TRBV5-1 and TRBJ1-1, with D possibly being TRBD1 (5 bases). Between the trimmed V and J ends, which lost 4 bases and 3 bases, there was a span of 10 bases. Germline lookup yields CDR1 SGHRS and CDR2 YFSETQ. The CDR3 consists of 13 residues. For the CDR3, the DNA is TGCGCCAGCAGCCCACAGGAGGACACTGAAGCTTTCTTT. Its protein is CASSPQEDTEAFF.

The CDR3 bases are TGTGCCACCCAGCGGGGGGCTTACAATGAGCAGTTCTTC. Amino acids: CATQRGAYNEQFF. The chain links TRBV15 to TRBJ2-1, with 9 bases aligning to TRBD2. Germline V gene lookup returns CDR1 LNHNV and CDR2 YYDKDF (reference sequence). V lost 8 bases to trimming and J lost 4 bases; unmatched junction nucleotides: 3. This CDR3 has 13 amino acids.

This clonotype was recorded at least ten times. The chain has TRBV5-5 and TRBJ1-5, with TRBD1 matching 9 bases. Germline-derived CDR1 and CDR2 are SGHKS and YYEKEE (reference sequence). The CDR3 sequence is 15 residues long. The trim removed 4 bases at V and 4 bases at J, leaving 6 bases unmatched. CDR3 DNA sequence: TGTGCCAGCAGCGCCTCGGGGACAGGGAATCAGCCCCAGCATTTT. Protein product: CASSASGTGNQPQHF.

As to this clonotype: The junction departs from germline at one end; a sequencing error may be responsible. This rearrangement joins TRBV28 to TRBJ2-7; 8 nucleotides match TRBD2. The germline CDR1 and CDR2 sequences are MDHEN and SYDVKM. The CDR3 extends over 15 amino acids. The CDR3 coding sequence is TGTGCCAGCAGCTTATCCCTAGCGGGCCACCGGGAGCAGTACTTC. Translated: CASSLSLAGHREQYF. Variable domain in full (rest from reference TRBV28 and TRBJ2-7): DVKVTQSSRYLVKRTGEKVFLECVQDMDHENMFWYRQDPGLGLRLIYFSYDVKMKEKGDIPEGYSVSREKKERFSLILESASTNQTSMYLCASSLSLAGHREQYFGPGTRLTVT.

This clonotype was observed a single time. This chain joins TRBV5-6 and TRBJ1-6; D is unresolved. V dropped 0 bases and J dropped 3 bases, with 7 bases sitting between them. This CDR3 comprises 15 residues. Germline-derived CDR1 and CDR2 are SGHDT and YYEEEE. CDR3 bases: TGTGCCAGCAGCTTGGGCAGAAACTATAATTCACCCCTCCACTTT. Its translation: CASSLGRNYNSPLHF. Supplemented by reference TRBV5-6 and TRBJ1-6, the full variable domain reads DAGVTQSPTHLIKTRGQQVTLRCSPKSGHDTVSWYQQALGQGPQFIFQYYEEEERQRGNFPDRFSGHQFPNYSSELNVNALLLGDSALYLCASSLGRNYNSPLHFGNGTRLTVT.

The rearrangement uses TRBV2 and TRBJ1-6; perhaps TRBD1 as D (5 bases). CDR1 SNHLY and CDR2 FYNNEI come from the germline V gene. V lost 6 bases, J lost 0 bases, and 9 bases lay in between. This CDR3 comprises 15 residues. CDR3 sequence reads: CASRSTDSYNSPLHF. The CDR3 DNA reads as TGTGCCAGCAGGTCGACAGACTCCTATAATTCACCCCTCCACTTT. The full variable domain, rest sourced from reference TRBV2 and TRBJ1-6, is EPEVTQTPSHQVTQMGQEVILRCVPISNHLYFYWYRQILGQKVEFLVSFYNNEISEKSEIFDDQFSVERPDGSNFTLKIRSTKLEDSAMYFCASRSTDSYNSPLHFGNGTRLTVT.